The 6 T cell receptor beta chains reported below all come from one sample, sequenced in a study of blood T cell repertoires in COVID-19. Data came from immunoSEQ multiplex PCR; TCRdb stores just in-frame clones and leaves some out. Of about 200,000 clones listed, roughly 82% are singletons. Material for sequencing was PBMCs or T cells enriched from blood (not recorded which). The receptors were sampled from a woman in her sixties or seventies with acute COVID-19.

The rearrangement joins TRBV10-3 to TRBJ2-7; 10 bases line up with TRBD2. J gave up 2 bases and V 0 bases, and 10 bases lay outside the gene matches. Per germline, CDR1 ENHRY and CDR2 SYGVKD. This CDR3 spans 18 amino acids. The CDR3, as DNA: TGTGCCATCAGTGAGTCTGGCCCGGGGCTAGCGGGAGCCTACGAGCAGTACTTC. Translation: CAISESGPGLAGAYEQYF.

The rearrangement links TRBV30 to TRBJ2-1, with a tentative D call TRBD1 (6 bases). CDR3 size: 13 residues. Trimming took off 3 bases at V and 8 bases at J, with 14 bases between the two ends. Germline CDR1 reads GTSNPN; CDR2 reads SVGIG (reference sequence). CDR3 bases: TGTGCCTGGAGACAGGGTAATAGCGATGAGCAGTTCTTC. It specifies CAWRQGNSDEQFF.

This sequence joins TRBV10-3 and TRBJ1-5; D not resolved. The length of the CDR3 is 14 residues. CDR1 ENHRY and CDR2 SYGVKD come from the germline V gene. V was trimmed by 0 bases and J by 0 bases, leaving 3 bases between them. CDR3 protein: CAISESRSNQPQHF. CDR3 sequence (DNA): TGTGCCATCAGTGAGTCGCGTAGCAATCAGCCCCAGCATTTT.

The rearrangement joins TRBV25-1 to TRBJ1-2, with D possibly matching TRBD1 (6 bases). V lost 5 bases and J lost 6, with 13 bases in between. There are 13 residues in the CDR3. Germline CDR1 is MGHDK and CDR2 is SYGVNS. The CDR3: CASSLREGDGYTF. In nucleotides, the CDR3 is TGTGCCAGCAGTCTACGAGAGGGGGATGGCTACACCTTC.

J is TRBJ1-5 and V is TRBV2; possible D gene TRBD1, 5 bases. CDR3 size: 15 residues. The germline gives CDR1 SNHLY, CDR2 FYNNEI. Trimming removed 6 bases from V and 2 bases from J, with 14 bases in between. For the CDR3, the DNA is TGTGCCAGCAGGAGGGACTGGGATGGCAATCAGCCCCAGCATTTT. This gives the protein CASRRDWDGNQPQHF.

The CDR3 DNA reads TGTGCCAGCAGCTTGACAGGGCAGGGCCTCTACGAGCAGTACTTC. Its translation is CASSLTGQGLYEQYF. V gene TRBV11-2 combines with J gene TRBJ2-7, with TRBD1 matching 7 bases. The V gene end was trimmed by 3 bases and the J gene end by 3 bases; junction bases not matched to a gene: 8. CDR1 is SGHAT and CDR2 is FQNNGV in the germline V gene. The CDR3 consists of 15 residues.